The source of this T cell receptor (beta chain) is a study of CD8+ T cells in alopecia areata. Researchers took lesional scalp punch biopsies and peripheral blood from people who were alopecia areata patients. As regards this clone: Its antigen is undetermined.

Extracted from the samples, RNA was reverse transcribed into cDNA to serve as the sequencing template. The repertoire was sequenced with immunoSEQ multiplex PCR; TCRdb's copy has only in-frame clones and lacks some. Of about 160,000 clones in the sample, 47% were seen once. General study points: TCR sharing across patients was less clear than in mice, possibly HLA-related. Normal skin's resident alphabeta T cells are sequenced alongside lesional scalp T cells.

The length of the CDR3 is 13 residues. Unmatched junction bases numbered 9, after V lost 10 bases and J lost 5 bases. Germline V gives CDR1 MNHEY, CDR2 SVGAGI. The sample taken for sequencing was CD4+ T cells sorted from blood. The TCR sequence derives from a human donor with alopecia areata. The V call is TRBV6-5, the J call TRBJ2-3; 7 bases map to TRBD1. CDR3 coding DNA: TGTGCCACCCTACCGACAGGGTTAGATACGCAGTATTTT. Amino acid sequence: CATLPTGLDTQYF.